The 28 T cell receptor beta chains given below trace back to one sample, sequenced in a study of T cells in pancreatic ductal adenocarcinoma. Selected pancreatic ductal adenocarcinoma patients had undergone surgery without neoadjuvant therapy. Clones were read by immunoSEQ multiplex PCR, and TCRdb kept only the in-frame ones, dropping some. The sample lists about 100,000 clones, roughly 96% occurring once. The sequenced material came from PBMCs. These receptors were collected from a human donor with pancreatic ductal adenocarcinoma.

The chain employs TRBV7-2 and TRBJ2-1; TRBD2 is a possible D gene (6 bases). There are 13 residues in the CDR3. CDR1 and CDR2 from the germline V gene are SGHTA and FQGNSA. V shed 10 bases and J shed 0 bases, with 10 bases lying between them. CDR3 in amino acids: CATGGSSYNEQFF. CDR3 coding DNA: TGTGCCACCGGAGGGAGCTCCTACAATGAGCAGTTCTTC.

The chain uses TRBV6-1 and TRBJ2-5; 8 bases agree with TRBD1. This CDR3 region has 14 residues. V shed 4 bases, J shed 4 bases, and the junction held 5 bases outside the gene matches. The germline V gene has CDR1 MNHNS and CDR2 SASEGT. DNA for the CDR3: TGTGCCAGCAGTGTTACAGGGGGAGGAGAGACCCAGTACTTC. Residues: CASSVTGGGETQYF.

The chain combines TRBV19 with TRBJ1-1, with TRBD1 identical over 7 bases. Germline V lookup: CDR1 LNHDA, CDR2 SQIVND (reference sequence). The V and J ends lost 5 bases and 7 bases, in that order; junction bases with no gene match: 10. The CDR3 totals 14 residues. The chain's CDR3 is CASSGSGQGGEAFF. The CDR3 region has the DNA TGTGCCAGTAGTGGCAGCGGGCAGGGGGGTGAAGCTTTCTTT.

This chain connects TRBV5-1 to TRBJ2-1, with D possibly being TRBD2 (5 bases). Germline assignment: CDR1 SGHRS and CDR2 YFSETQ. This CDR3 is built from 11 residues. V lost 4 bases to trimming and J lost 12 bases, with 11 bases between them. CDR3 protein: CASSLGVRQFF. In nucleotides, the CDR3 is TGCGCCAGCAGCCTGGGAGTGAGGCAGTTCTTC.

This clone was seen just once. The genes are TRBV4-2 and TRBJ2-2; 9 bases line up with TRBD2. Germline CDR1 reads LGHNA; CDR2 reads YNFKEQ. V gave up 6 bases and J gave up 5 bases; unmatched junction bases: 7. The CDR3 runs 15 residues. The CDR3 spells CASRGSGSGTGELFF. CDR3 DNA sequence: TGTGCCAGCAGGGGTAGCGGGAGTGGTACCGGGGAGCTGTTTTTT.

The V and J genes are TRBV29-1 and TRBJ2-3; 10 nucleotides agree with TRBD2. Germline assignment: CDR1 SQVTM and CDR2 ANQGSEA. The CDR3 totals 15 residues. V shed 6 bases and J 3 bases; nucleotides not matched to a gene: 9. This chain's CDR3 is CSVGPLAGRTDTQYF. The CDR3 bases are TGCAGCGTGGGCCCACTAGCGGGACGGACAGATACGCAGTATTTT.

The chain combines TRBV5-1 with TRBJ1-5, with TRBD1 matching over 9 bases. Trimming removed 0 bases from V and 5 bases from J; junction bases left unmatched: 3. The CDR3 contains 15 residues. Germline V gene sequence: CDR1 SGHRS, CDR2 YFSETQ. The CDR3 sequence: CASSLGTGADQPQHF. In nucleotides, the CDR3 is TGCGCCAGCAGCTTGGGGACAGGGGCTGATCAGCCCCAGCATTTT.

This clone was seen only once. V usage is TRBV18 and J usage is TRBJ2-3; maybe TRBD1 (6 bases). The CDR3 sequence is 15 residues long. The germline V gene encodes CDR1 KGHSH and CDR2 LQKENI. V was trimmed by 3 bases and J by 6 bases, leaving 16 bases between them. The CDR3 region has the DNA TGTGCCAGCTCACCTTTAACAGGGTTAAGGGATACGCAGTATTTT. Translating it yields CASSPLTGLRDTQYF.

For the CDR3, the DNA is TGTGCCAGCAGCTTAGATCAGGGTACCTACAATGAGCAGTTCTTC. This sequence encodes CASSLDQGTYNEQFF. The chain uses TRBV11-2 and TRBJ2-1; D is perhaps TRBD1 (5 bases). The germline CDR1 and CDR2 sequences are SGHAT and FQNNGV. The germline V and J ends were trimmed by 0 bases and 2 bases, with 8 bases remaining between them. CDR3 size: 15 residues.

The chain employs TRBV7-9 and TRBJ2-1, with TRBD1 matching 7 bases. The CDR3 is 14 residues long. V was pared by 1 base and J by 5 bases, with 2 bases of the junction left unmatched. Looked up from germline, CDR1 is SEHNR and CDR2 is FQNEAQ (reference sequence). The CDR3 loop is CASSLVQGDNEQFF. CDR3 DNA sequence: TGTGCCAGCAGCTTAGTCCAGGGGGACAATGAGCAGTTCTTC.

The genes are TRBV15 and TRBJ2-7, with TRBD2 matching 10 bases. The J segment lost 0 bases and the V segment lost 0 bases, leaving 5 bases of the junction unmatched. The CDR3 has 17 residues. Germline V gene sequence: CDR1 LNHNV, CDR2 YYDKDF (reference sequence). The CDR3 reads CATSRDLGTSDSYEQYF. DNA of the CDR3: TGTGCCACCAGCAGAGATTTGGGGACTAGCGACTCCTACGAGCAGTACTTC.

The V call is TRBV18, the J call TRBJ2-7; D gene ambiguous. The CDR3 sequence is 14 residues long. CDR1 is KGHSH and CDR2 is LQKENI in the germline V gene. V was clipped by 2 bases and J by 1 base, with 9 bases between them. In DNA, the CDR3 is TGTGCCAGCTCACCAGGGCTTCAATCCTACGAGCAGTACTTC. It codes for CASSPGLQSYEQYF.

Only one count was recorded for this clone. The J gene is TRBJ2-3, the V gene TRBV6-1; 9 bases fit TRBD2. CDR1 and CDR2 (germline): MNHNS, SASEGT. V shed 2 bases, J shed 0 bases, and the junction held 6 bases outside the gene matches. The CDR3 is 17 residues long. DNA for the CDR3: TGTGCCAGCAGTGAACGACTAGCGGAGTATAGCACAGATACGCAGTATTTT. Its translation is CASSERLAEYSTDTQYF.

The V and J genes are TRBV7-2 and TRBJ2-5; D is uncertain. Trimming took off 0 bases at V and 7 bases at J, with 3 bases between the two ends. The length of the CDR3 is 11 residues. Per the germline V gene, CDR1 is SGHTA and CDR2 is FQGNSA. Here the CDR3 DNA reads TGTGCCAGCAGCTTAGCGCGGACCCAGTACTTC. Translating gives CASSLARTQYF.

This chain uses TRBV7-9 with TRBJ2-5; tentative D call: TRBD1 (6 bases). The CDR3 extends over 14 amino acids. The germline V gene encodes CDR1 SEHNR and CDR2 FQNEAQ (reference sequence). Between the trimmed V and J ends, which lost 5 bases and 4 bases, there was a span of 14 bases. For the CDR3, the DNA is TGTGCCAGCAGCCCATCGACAGGACCAGAGACCCAGTACTTC. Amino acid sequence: CASSPSTGPETQYF.

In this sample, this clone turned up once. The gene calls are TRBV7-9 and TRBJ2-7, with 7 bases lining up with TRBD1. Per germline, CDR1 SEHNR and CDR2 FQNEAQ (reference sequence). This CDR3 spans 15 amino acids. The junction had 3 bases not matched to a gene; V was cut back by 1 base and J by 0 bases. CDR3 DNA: TGTGCCAGCAGCTTAGGACAGGGCTACTCCTACGAGCAGTACTTC. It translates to CASSLGQGYSYEQYF.

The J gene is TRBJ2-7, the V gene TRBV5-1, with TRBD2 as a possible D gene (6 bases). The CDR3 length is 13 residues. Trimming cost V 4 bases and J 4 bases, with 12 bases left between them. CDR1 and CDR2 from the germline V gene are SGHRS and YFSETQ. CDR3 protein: CASSPLEGYEQYF. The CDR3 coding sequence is TGCGCCAGCAGCCCGCTGGAGGGTTACGAGCAGTACTTC.

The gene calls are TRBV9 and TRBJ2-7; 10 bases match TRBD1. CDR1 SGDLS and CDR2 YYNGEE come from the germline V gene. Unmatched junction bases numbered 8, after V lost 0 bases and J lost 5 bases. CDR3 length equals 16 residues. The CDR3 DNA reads TGTGCCAGCAGCGTAGGCCCCGGGACAGGGGCCCACGAGCAGTACTTC. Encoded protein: CASSVGPGTGAHEQYF.

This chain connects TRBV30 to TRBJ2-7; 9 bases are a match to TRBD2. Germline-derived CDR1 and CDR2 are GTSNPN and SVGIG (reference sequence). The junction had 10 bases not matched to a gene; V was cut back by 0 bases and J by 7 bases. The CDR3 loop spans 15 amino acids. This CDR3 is CAWSVGLAGVVEQYF. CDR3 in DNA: TGTGCCTGGAGTGTTGGGTTAGCGGGAGTTGTTGAGCAGTACTTC.

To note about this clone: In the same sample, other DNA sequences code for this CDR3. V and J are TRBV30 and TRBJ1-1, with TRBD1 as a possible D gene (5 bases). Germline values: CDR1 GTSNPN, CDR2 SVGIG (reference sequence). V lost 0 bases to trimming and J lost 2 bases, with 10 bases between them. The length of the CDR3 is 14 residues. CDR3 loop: CAWSVRRGNTEAFF. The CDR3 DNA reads TGTGCCTGGAGTGTAAGGAGGGGTAACACTGAAGCTTTCTTT.

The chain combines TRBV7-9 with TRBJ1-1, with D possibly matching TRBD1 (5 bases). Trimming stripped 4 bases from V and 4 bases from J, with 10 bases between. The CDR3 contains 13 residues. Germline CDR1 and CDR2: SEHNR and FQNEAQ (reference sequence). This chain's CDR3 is CASSSLGPTEAFF. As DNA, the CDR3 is TGTGCCAGCAGCTCCCTGGGGCCCACTGAAGCTTTCTTT.

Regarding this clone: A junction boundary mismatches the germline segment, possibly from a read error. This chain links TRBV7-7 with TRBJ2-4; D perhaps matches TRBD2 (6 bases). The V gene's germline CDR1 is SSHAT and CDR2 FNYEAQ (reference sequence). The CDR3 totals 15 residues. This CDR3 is CASRNGTPPLNFQYF. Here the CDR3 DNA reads TGTGCTAGCAGAAACGGGACTCCCCCCCTTAATTTTCAGTACTTC.

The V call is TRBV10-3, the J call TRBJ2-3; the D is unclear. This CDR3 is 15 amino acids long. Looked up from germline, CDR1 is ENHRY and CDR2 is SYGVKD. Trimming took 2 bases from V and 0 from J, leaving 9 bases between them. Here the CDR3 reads CAISEERPSTDTQYF. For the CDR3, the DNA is TGTGCCATCAGTGAGGAGCGCCCTAGCACAGATACGCAGTATTTT.

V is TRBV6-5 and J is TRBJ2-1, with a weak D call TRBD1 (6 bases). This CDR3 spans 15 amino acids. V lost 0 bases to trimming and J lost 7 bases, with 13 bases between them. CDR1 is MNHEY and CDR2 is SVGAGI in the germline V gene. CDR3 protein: CASSYSLQGMNEQFF. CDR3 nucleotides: TGTGCCAGCAGTTACTCCCTACAGGGTATGAATGAGCAGTTCTTC.

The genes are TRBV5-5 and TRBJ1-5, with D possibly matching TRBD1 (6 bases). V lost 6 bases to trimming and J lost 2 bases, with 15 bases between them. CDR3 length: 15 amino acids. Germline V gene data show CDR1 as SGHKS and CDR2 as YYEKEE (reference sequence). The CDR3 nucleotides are TGTGCCAGCACCTGGGGGCCGACAGGCAATCAGCCCCAGCATTTT. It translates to CASTWGPTGNQPQHF.

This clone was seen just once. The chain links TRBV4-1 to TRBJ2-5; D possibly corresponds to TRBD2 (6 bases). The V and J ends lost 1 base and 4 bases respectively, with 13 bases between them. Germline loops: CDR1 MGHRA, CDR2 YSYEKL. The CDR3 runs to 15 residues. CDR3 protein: CASSQGSSERETQYF. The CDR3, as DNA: TGCGCCAGCAGCCAAGGATCTAGCGAGAGAGAGACCCAGTACTTC.

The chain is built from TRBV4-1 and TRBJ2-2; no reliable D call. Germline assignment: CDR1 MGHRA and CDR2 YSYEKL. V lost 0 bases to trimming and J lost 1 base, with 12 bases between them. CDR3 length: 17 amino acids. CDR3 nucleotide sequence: TGCGCCAGCAGCCAAGAGCGGTGGCAGCGGAACACCGGGGAGCTGTTTTTT. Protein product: CASSQERWQRNTGELFF.

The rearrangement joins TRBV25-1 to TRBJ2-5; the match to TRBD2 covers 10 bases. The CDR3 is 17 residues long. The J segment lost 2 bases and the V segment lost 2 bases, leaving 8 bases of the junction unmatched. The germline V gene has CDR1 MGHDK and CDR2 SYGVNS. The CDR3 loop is CASSEGATSGLQETQYF. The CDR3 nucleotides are TGTGCCAGCAGTGAAGGAGCGACTAGCGGGCTACAAGAGACCCAGTACTTC.